This TCR beta chain was profiled in a study of T cell responses to AZD1222 COVID-19 vaccine. Study results and caveats: Researchers took repertoire samples only after the peak T cell response had come. Females made up more of the donors, who were largely white British, and clonal diversity may have come out too low.

V was pared by 3 bases and J by 4 bases, with 9 bases of the junction left unmatched. The CDR3 totals 16 residues. CDR1 LNHNV and CDR2 YYDKDF come from the germline V gene (reference sequence). As for this clone: Its antigen remains unidentified.

Sequenced by immunoSEQ multiplex PCR; TCRdb stores in-frame clones only, minus some. The table lists under 95,000 clones, about 88% of them singletons. The chain is built from TRBV15 and TRBJ2-3; TRBD2 matches 8 bases. Sequencing used peripheral blood, obtained 28 days after the second AZD1222 dose. The receptor was isolated from an adult who received the AZD1222 COVID-19 vaccine. The CDR3 DNA sequence: TGTGCCACCAGCAGGCAAGCGGGAGCTCCGTCAGATACGCAGTATTTT. As protein: CATSRQAGAPSDTQYF.